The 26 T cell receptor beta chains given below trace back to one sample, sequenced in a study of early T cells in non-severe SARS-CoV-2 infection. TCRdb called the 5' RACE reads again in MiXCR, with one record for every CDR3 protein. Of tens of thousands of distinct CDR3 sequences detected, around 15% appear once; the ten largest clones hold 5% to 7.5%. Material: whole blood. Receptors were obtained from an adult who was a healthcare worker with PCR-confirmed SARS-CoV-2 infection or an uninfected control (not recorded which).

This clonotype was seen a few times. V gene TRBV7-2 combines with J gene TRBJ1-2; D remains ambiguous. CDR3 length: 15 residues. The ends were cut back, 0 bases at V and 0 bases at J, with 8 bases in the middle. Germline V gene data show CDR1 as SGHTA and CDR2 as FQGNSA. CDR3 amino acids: CASSLALGSNYGYTF. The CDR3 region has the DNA TGTGCCAGCAGCTTAGCGTTAGGATCTAACTATGGCTACACCTTC.

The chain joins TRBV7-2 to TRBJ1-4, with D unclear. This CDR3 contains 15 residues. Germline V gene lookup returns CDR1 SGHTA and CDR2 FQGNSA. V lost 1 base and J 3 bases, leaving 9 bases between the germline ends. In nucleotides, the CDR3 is TGTGCCAGCAGCTTAGTGGGGAGTTCTAATGAAAAACTGTTTTTT. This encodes CASSLVGSSNEKLFF.

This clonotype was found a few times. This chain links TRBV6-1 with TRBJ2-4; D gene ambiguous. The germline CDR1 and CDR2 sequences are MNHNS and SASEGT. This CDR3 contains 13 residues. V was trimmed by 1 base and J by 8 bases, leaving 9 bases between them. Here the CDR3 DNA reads TGTGCCAGCAGTGAAGAGTTATGGCACATTCAGTACTTC. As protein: CASSEELWHIQYF.

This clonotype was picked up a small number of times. The CDR3 DNA sequence: TGTGCCAGCAGCCCTCCGGGACAGGGGGTGGCCAATGAGCAGTTCTTC. The encoded protein is CASSPPGQGVANEQFF. The V gene is TRBV9, the J gene TRBJ2-1, with 11 bases lining up with TRBD1. Unmatched junction bases numbered 9, after V lost 4 bases and J lost 6 bases. CDR1 and CDR2 (germline): SGDLS, YYNGEE. The CDR3 sequence is 16 residues long.

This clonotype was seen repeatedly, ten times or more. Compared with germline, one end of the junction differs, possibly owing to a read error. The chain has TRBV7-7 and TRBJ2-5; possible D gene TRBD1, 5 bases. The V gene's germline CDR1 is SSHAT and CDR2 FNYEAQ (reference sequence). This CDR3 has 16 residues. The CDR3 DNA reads TGTGCTAGCAGCTTACTGTCAGGGTTTCTGCAAGAGACCCAGTACTTC. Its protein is CASSLLSGFLQETQYF.

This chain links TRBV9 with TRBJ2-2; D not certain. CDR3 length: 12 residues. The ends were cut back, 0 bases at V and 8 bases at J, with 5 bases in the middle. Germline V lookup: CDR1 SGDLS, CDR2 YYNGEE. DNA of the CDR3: TGTGCCAGCAGCGTAGGTCGGGGGGAGCTGTTTTTT. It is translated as CASSVGRGELFF.

CDR3 coding DNA: TGTGCCAGCAGCCCGGACAGGGGAGGGGGCACAGATACGCAGTATTTT. It is translated as CASSPDRGGGTDTQYF. This chain links TRBV7-8 with TRBJ2-3, with TRBD1 matching 9 bases. There are 16 residues in the CDR3. Germline-derived CDR1 and CDR2 are SGHVS and FQNEAQ. The V and J ends lost 5 bases and 1 base, in that order; junction bases with no gene match: 7.

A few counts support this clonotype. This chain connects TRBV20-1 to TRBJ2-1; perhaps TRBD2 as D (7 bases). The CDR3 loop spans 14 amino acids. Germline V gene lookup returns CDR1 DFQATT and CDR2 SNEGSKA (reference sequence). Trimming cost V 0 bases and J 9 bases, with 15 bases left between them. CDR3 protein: CSARDHVGGREQFF. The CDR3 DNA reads TGCAGTGCTAGAGATCATGTGGGGGGGCGTGAGCAGTTCTTC.

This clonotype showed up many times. CDR3 amino acids: CASSLEFVPQSGKEQFF. The CDR3 DNA sequence: TGTGCCAGCAGTTTGGAATTCGTACCCCAGTCGGGGAAGGAGCAGTTCTTC. J is TRBJ2-1 and V is TRBV27; possible D gene TRBD2, 5 bases. The CDR3 has 17 amino acids. CDR1 and CDR2 (germline): MNHEY, SMNVEV (reference sequence). The V gene lost 3 bases and the J gene lost 10 bases, with 25 bases spanning the gap.

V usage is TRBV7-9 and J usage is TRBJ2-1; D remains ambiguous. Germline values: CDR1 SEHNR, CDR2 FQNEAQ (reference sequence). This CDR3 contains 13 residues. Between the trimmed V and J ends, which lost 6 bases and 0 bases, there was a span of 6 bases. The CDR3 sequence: CASRQTSYNEQFF. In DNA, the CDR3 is TGTGCCAGCAGACAGACCTCCTACAATGAGCAGTTCTTC.

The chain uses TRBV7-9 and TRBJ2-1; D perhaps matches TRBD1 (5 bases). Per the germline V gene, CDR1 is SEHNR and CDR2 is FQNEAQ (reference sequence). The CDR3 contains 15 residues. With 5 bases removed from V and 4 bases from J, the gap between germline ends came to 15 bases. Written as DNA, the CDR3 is TGTGCCAGCAGCCAAAACGGTCAGGGTTACAATGAGCAGTTCTTC. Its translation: CASSQNGQGYNEQFF.

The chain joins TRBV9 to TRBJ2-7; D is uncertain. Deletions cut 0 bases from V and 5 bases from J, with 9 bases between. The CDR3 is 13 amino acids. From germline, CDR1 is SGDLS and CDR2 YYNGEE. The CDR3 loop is CASSVALGNEQYF. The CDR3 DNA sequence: TGTGCCAGCAGCGTAGCTCTAGGGAACGAGCAGTACTTC.

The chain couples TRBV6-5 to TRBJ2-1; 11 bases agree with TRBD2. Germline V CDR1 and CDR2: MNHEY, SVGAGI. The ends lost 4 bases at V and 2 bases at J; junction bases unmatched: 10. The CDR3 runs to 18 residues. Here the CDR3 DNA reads TGTGCCAGCAGTTCACATTACAAGACTAGCGGGACCTACAATGAGCAGTTCTTC. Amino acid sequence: CASSSHYKTSGTYNEQFF.

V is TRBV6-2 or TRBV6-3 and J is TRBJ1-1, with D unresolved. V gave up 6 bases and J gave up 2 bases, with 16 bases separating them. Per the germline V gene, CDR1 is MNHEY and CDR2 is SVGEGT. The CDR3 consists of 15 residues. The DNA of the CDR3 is TGTGCCAGCAGAATGCGTGAGGGCTTTAACACTGAAGCTTTCTTT. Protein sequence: CASRMREGFNTEAFF.

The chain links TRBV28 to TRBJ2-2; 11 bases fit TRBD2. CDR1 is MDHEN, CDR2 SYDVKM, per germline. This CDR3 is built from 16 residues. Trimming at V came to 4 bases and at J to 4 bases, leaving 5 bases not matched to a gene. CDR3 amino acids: CASSSPGTSGTGELFF. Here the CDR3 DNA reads TGTGCCAGCAGTTCCCCCGGGACTAGCGGCACCGGGGAGCTGTTTTTT. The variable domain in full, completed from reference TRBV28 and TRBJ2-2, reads DVKVTQSSRYLVKRTGEKVFLECVQDMDHENMFWYRQDPGLGLRLIYFSYDVKMKEKGDIPEGYSVSREKKERFSLILESASTNQTSMYLCASSSPGTSGTGELFFGEGSRLTVL.

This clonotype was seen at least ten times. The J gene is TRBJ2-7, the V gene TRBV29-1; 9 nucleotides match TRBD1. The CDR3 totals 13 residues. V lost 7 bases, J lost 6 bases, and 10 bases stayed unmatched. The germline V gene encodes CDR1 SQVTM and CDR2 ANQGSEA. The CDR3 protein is CSGMKTGGGEQYF. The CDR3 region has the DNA TGCAGCGGGATGAAGACAGGGGGAGGCGAGCAGTACTTC.

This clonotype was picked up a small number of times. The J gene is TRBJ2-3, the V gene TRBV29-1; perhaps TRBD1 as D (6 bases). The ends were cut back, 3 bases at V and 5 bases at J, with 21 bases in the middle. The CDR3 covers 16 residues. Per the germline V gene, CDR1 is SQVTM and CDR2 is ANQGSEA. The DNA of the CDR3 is TGCAGCGTTGAGGGGGCAGGCCCGCCTCGGGAAGATACGCAGTATTTT. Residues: CSVEGAGPPREDTQYF.

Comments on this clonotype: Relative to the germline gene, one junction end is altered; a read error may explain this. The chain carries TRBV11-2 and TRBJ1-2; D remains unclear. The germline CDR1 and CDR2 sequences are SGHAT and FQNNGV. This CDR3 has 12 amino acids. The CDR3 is CASSYDNYGYNF. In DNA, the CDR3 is TGTGCCAGCAGCTACGACAACTATGGCTACAACTTC.

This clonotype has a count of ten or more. This chain's CDR3 is CASSFLQGVGEKLFF. CDR3 sequence (DNA): TGTGCCAGCAGTTTCCTACAGGGTGTCGGTGAAAAACTGTTTTTT. The J gene is TRBJ1-4, the V gene TRBV28, with D perhaps TRBD1 (6 bases). Between the trimmed V and J ends, which lost 3 bases and 7 bases, there was a span of 15 bases. CDR1 is MDHEN, CDR2 SYDVKM, per germline. CDR3 length equals 15 residues.

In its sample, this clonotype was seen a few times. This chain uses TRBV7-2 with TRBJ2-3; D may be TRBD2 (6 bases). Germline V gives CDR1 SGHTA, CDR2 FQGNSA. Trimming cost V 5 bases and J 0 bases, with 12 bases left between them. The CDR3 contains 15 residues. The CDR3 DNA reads TGTGCCAGCAGCCCACGGGACTTTAGCACAGATACGCAGTATTTT. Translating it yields CASSPRDFSTDTQYF. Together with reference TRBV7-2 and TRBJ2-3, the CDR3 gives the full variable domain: GAGVSQSPSNKVTEKGKDVELRCDPISGHTALYWYRQSLGQGLEFLIYFQGNSAPDKSGLPSDRFSAERTGGSVSTLTIQRTQQEDSAVYLCASSPRDFSTDTQYFGPGTRLTVL.

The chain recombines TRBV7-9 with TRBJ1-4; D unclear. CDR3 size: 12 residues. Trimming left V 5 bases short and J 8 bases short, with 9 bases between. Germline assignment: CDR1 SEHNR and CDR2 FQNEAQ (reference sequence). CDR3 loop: CASSVTWEKLFF. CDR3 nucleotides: TGTGCCAGCAGCGTGACATGGGAAAAACTGTTTTTT. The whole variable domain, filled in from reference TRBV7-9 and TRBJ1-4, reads DTGVSQNPRHKITKRGQNVTFRCDPISEHNRLYWYRQTLGQGPEFLTYFQNEAQLEKSRLLSDRFSAERPKGSFSTLEIQRTEQGDSAMYLCASSVTWEKLFFGSGTQLSVL.

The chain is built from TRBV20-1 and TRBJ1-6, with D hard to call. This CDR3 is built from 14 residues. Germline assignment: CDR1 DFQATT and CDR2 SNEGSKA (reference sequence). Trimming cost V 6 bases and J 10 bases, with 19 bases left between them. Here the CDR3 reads CSATLGISSSPLHF. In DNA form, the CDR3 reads TGCAGTGCCACCTTGGGGATCTCCAGCTCACCCCTCCACTTT.

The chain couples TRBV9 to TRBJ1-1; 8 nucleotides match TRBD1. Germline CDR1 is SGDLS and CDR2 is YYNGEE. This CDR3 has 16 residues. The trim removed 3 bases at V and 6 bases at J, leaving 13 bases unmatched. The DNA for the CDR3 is TGTGCCAGCAGCGCCCGCCTGGGACAGGAGACTGCTGAAGCTTTCTTT. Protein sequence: CASSARLGQETAEAFF.

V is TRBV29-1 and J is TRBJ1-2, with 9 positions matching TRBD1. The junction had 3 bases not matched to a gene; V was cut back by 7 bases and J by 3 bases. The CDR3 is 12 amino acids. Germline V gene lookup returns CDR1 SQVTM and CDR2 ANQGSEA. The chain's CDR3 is CSDRGRDYGYTF. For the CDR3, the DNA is TGCAGCGACAGGGGGCGCGACTATGGCTACACCTTC.

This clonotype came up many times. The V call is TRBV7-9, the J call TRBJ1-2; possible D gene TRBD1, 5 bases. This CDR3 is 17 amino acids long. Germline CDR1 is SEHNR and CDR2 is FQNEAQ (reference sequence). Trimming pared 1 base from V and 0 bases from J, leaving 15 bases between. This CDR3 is CASSLEFGGAPNYGYTF. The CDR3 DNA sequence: TGTGCCAGCAGCTTAGAGTTTGGGGGAGCTCCTAACTATGGCTACACCTTC. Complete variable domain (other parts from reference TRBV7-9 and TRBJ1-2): DTGVSQNPRHKITKRGQNVTFRCDPISEHNRLYWYRQTLGQGPEFLTYFQNEAQLEKSRLLSDRFSAERPKGSFSTLEIQRTEQGDSAMYLCASSLEFGGAPNYGYTFGSGTRLTVV.

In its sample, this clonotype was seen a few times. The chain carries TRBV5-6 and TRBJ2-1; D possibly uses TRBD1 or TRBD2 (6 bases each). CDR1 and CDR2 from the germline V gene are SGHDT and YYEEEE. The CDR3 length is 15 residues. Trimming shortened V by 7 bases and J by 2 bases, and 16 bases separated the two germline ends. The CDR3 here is CASGGGDGAYNEQFF. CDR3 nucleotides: TGTGCCAGCGGGGGCGGGGACGGTGCCTACAATGAGCAGTTCTTC. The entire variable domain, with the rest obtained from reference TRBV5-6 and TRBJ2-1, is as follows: DAGVTQSPTHLIKTRGQQVTLRCSPKSGHDTVSWYQQALGQGPQFIFQYYEEEERQRGNFPDRFSGHQFPNYSSELNVNALLLGDSALYLCASGGGDGAYNEQFFGPGTRLTVL.